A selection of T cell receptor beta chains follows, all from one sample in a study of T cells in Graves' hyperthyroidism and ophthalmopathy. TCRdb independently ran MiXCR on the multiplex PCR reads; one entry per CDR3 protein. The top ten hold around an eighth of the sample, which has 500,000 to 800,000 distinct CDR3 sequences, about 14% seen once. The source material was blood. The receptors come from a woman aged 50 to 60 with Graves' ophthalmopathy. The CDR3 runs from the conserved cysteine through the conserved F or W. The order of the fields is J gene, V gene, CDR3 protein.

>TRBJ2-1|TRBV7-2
CASSLASRGWQFF
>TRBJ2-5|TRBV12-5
CASGSLGETQYF
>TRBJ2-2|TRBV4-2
CASSQASGINGELFF
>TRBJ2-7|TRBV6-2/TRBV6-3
CASSYAGGYEQYF
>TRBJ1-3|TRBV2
CASSAYQGAGGNTIYF
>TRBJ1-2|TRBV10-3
CAISGYRTRYGYTF
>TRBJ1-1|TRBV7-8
CASSNRGDTEAFF
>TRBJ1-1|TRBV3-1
CASRQSASGGNTEAFF
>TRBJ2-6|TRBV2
CASRVEGLAGDSGANVLTF
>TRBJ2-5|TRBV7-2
CASSLAKLAGQETQYF
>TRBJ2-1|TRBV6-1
CASSRAGVLYNEQFF
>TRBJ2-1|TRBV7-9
CASSPRLAGVGEQFF
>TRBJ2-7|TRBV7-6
CASQGQGKVEQYF
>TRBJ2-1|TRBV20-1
CSARAGPSNEQFF
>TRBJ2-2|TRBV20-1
CSADPPQGAPAGELFF
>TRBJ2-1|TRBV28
CASSLMDEQFF
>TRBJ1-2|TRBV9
CASSARTDYGYTF
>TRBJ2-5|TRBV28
CASSWEPGQPQETQYF
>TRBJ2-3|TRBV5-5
CASSLVGLAGGRDTQYF
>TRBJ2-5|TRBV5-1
CASSLEARGLETQYF
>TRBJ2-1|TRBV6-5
CASSNRDRLNNEQFF
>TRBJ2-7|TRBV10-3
CAISESGPQGAGYEQYF
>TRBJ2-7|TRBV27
CASSLMGCGFRGSYEQYF
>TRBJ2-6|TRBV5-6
CASSGTGDSGANVLTF
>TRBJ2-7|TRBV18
CASSPYLADSYEQYF
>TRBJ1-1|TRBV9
CASSVAQENTEAFF
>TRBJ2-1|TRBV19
CASSIDRFQGQDFGNEQFF
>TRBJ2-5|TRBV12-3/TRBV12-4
CASSPSRASGREETQYF
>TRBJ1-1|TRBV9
CASSVSMTGGLTEAFF
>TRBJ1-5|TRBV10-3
CAISESRNQPQHF
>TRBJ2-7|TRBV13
CASGKARVEQYF
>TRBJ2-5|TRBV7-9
CASSYRRGSKYF
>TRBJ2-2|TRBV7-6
CASSPGLRPPDGELFF
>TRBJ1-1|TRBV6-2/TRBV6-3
CASSYVGGAEAFF
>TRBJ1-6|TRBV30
CAWSYRNSPLHF
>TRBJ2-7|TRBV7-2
CASSLGLGHYEQYF
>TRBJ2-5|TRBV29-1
CSVAASQETQYF
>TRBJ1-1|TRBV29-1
CSVEGGGNTEAFF
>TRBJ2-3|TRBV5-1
CASRGLAGAGADTQYF